Many counts were recorded for the clone carrying this T cell receptor beta chain. Its target is unknown. This sample stems from a study of Graves' ophthalmopathy and Graves' hyperthyroidism. Sampling around 9 ml of fresh peripheral blood provided the PBMCs. General observations from the study: Between ophthalmopathy and stable hyperthyroidism, a 13-signature model drew a separation with approximately 87% sensitivity and 81.08% specificity.

Amplified TCR beta CDR3 regions were obtained using RNA transcripts as template. First-round RT-PCR used HTBI primers; second-round multiplex PCR followed. TCRdb passed the multiplex PCR reads through MiXCR, listing each CDR3 protein once. Of fewer than 600,000 distinct CDR3 sequences detected, over 13% appear once; the ten largest clones hold more than 8.5%. Germline V lookup: CDR1 SGHTS, CDR2 YDEGEE. CDR3 length equals 15 residues. The germline V and J ends were trimmed by 5 bases and 1 base, with 12 bases remaining between them. The sequenced material came from blood. The gene calls are TRBV5-8 and TRBJ2-2; D ambiguous. This sequence originates from a woman in her 30s with Graves' ophthalmopathy. The CDR3 DNA reads TGTGCCAGCAGGTTTGGGTCAGGGAACACCGGGGAGCTGTTTTTT. It is translated as CASRFGSGNTGELFF. Looking up the rest from reference TRBV5-8 and TRBJ2-2 gives the full variable domain: EAGVTQSPTHLIKTRGQQATLRCSPISGHTSVYWYQQALGLGLQFLLWYDEGEERNRGNFPPRFSGRQFPNYSSELNVNALELEDSALYLCASRFGSGNTGELFFGEGSRLTVL.